Following are 11 T cell receptor beta chains from one sample sequenced in a study of T-cell reconstitution after alpha-beta-depleted transplantation in children. Unique molecular identifiers were incorporated during preparation of the TCRbeta library. TCRdb fed the PCR reads into MiXCR, producing one record per CDR3 protein. The table has 250,000 to 300,000 distinct CDR3 sequences, 9.9% seen once. This specimen was PBMCs from the stem cell graft donor, taken from the stem cell graft. These receptors came from a human donor who donated a stem cell graft to a child with SCID.

This clonotype appeared a few times. The chain recombines TRBV9 with TRBJ2-7, with D perhaps TRBD1 (5 bases). The V and J ends lost 0 bases and 0 bases respectively, with 10 bases between them. The CDR3 extends over 15 amino acids. Germline V gives CDR1 SGDLS, CDR2 YYNGEE. Here the CDR3 DNA reads TGTGCCAGCAGCGTAGGCAGGGCCTTCTCCTACGAGCAGTACTTC. Translating it yields CASSVGRAFSYEQYF.

The chain couples TRBV15 to TRBJ2-3, with D uncertain. The CDR3 loop spans 11 amino acids. V lost 1 base and J lost 7, with 3 bases in between. CDR1 is LNHNV and CDR2 is YYDKDF in the germline V gene (reference sequence). This CDR3 reads CATSRVNTQYF. For the CDR3, the DNA is TGTGCCACCAGCAGAGTTAATACGCAGTATTTT.

This clonotype was seen a few times. V gene TRBV25-1 combines with J gene TRBJ1-5, with 8 bases identical to TRBD1. Trimming removed 4 bases from V and 7 bases from J; junction bases left unmatched: 3. CDR3 length equals 13 residues. Germline CDR1 and CDR2: MGHDK and SYGVNS. The chain's CDR3 is CASSGTGNQPQHF. In nucleotides, the CDR3 is TGTGCCAGCAGTGGGACAGGGAACCAGCCCCAGCATTTT.

V and J are TRBV5-1 and TRBJ2-7; D unclear. V lost 4 bases to trimming and J lost 2 bases, with 22 bases between them. This CDR3 has 17 residues. Germline CDR1 SGHRS, CDR2 YFSETQ. Here the CDR3 reads CASSRSLPLFRTYEQYF. In nucleotides, the CDR3 is TGCGCCAGCAGCCGTTCGTTACCTTTGTTCAGAACCTACGAGCAGTACTTC.

This clonotype has a handful of counts. The V gene is TRBV6-1, the J gene TRBJ1-1; TRBD1 matches at 10 bases. The CDR3 length is 13 residues. Germline values: CDR1 MNHNS, CDR2 SASEGT. With V trimmed by 6 bases and J by 9 bases, 7 bases remained unmatched. The CDR3 spells CASRTAGQGKAFF. Written as DNA, the CDR3 is TGTGCCAGCAGGACCGCGGGACAGGGGAAAGCTTTCTTT.

Comment on this clonotype: The junction shows a germline mismatch at one end, possibly a read error. The chain links TRBV5-1 to TRBJ2-7, with D tentatively TRBD2 (6 bases). The germline gives CDR1 SGHRS, CDR2 YFSETQ. The CDR3 is 14 residues long. The DNA of the CDR3 is TGCGCCAGCAGCCAAAAGGACTATCTTAACGAGAAGTACTTC. This gives the protein CASSQKDYLNEKYF.

The CDR3: CSASTGVETQYF. Written as DNA, the CDR3 is TGCAGTGCCTCCACAGGGGTTGAGACCCAGTACTTC. This chain links TRBV20-1 with TRBJ2-5, with TRBD1 matching over 7 bases. This CDR3 comprises 12 residues. V shed 6 bases and J 5 bases; nucleotides not matched to a gene: 6. CDR1 and CDR2 from the germline V gene are DFQATT and SNEGSKA (reference sequence).

This chain joins TRBV12-3 or TRBV12-4 and TRBJ2-3; D is possibly TRBD2 (7 bases). There are 18 residues in the CDR3. Trimming took 2 bases from V and 1 from J, leaving 19 bases between them. The CDR3, as DNA: TGTGCCAGCAGTTTATCCTTGTGGGCGGGGGCCCGCACAGATACGCAGTATTTT. This translates into CASSLSLWAGARTDTQYF.

The chain uses TRBV20-1 and TRBJ2-7; TRBD2 aligns across 8 bases. V lost 6 bases and J lost 6; bases outside the gene matches: 13. The V gene's germline CDR1 is DFQATT and CDR2 SNEGSKA (reference sequence). The length of the CDR3 is 14 residues. CDR3 in DNA: TGCAGTGCCGGGAAGATGGCGGGGGGAACCGAGCAGTACTTC. As protein: CSAGKMAGGTEQYF.

V gene TRBV5-1 combines with J gene TRBJ1-1; unclear D gene. The CDR3 is made up of 13 amino acids. The germline gives CDR1 SGHRS, CDR2 YFSETQ. The V and J ends lost 0 bases and 4 bases respectively, with 7 bases between them. The CDR3 DNA follows: TGCGCCAGCAGCTTGGATTCGGTCACTGAAGCTTTCTTT. It is translated as CASSLDSVTEAFF.

This clonotype was observed at least ten times. The gene calls are TRBV3-1 and TRBJ2-3; 9 bases are a match to TRBD2. The V gene end was trimmed by 0 bases and the J gene end by 2 bases; junction bases not matched to a gene: 3. The CDR3 extends over 16 amino acids. The germline V gene encodes CDR1 LGHDT and CDR2 YNNKEL (reference sequence). The CDR3 sequence is CASSQETSGFTDTQYF. In DNA, the CDR3 is TGTGCCAGCAGCCAAGAGACTAGCGGATTCACAGATACGCAGTATTTT.